This is a list of T cell receptor beta chains from one sample in a study of T cells in Graves' hyperthyroidism and ophthalmopathy. A single record per CDR3 protein comes from TCRdb applying MiXCR to the multiplex PCR reads. The sample contains hundreds of thousands of distinct CDR3 sequences, 18% of which appear only once. The material sequenced was blood. These receptor sequences come from a woman aged 45 to 65 with Graves' hyperthyroidism that later progressed to Graves' ophthalmopathy. CDR3s include the opening cysteine and the closing phenylalanine or tryptophan. D genes are given only for firm matches. Where a row states a size, it is once, few, many or the class of an expanded clone; other rows omit it.

j_call d_call clone_size v_call cdr3_nt cdr3_aa
TRBJ2-4 . many TRBV20-1 TGCAGTGCCGTTAGCTTATCAGGGAGGAACATTCAGTACTTC CSAVSLSGRNIQYF
TRBJ1-1 TRBD1 many TRBV2 TGTGCCAGCAGAGAGGACAGGGCCTATGGGAACACTGAAGCTTTCTTT CASREDRAYGNTEAFF
TRBJ2-1 . . TRBV20-1 TGCAGTGCTAGAGAGGGTCCTACCCCCTACAATGAGCAGTTCTTC CSAREGPTPYNEQFF
TRBJ2-3 TRBD2 . TRBV7-9 TGTGCCAGCAGCCCCCCTATAAGCGGGGCCGACACAGATACGCAGTATTTT CASSPPISGADTDTQYF
TRBJ1-2 . many TRBV12-3/TRBV12-4 TGTGCCAGCAGTTTACCACCAGGCTATGGCTACACCTTC CASSLPPGYGYTF
TRBJ2-3 . once TRBV9 TGTGCCAGCAGCGTAGACGGCAGAGACACAGATACGCAGTATTTT CASSVDGRDTDTQYF
TRBJ2-1 . few TRBV9 TGTGCCAGCAGCGTAAATCCCACAGGCATTTTCTACAATGAGCAGTTCTTC CASSVNPTGIFYNEQFF
TRBJ2-7 . few TRBV9 TGTGCCAGCAGCGTAGACTGGGAGAGCTCCTACGAGCAGTACTTC CASSVDWESSYEQYF
TRBJ2-3 TRBD1 few TRBV19 TGTGCCAGTAATGGACAGGGGGGGCGTAGGGATACGCAGTATTTT CASNGQGGRRDTQYF
TRBJ2-1 . few TRBV7-9 TGTGCCAGCACACATTGGGGATCCCCCAATGAGCAGTTCTTC CASTHWGSPNEQFF
TRBJ1-1 . . TRBV11-2 TGTGCCAGCAGCTTAGATTGGGGCGTAGGGGCTTTCTTT CASSLDWGVGAFF
TRBJ1-2 TRBD1 . TRBV11-2 TGTGCCAGCAGCCCCGACAGGGCAGACGGCTACACCTTC CASSPDRADGYTF
TRBJ2-2 TRBD2 many TRBV5-1 TGCGCCAGCAGCTTGGGACTAGCGGGGAAGAACACCGGGGAGCTGTTTTTT CASSLGLAGKNTGELFF
TRBJ2-2 TRBD2 . TRBV6-2/TRBV6-3 TGTGCCAGCAGTTACTCGTATGATAGCGGGGGGCCCCCCGGGGAGCTGTTTTTT CASSYSYDSGGPPGELFF
TRBJ2-3 TRBD2 few TRBV6-2/TRBV6-3 TGTGCCAGCAGCTCTCTGACTAGCTTTCAAGATACGCAGTATTTT CASSSLTSFQDTQYF
TRBJ1-3 . . TRBV6-2/TRBV6-3 TGTGCCAGCAGCCACGCCCCTGGGCAGACCCTGGGAAACACCATATATTTT CASSHAPGQTLGNTIYF
TRBJ2-2 . . TRBV7-9 TGTGCCAGCAGCTTTGGAGGGGGTAGGAACGGGGAGCTGTTTTTT CASSFGGGRNGELFF
TRBJ2-1 . few TRBV5-4 TGTGCCAGCAGCTTGTCGTATGAGCAGTTCTTC CASSLSYEQFF
TRBJ1-1 . . TRBV10-3 TGTGCCATCAGTGACTCTAGGAGCACTGAAGCTTTCTTT CAISDSRSTEAFF
TRBJ1-2 . few TRBV7-8 TGTGCCAGCAGCTTAAAGGGAACCTATGGCTACACCTTC CASSLKGTYGYTF
TRBJ2-2 . many TRBV29-1 TGCAGCGTTGGAGGGGCAAGGCACGGGGAGCTGTTTTTT CSVGGARHGELFF
TRBJ1-2 . few TRBV7-8 TGTGCCAGCAGCACCTCAGGCTATGGCTACACCTTC CASSTSGYGYTF
TRBJ2-5 TRBD2 . TRBV27 TGTGCCAGCGGTAGTAAGGAGCGGGGTGTGCGGGAGACCCAGTACTTC CASGSKERGVRETQYF
TRBJ2-3 . . TRBV9 TGTGCCAGCAGTCGCGTTGATACGCAGTATTTT CASSRVDTQYF
TRBJ2-1 . many TRBV9 TGTGCCAGCAGCGTAGGGGGGGGCCCCTACAATGAGCAGTTCTTC CASSVGGGPYNEQFF
TRBJ2-2 TRBD2 few TRBV10-3 TGTGCCATCAGTCAGAGGCCCGGGGGGACGGCCGGGGAGCTGTTTTTT CAISQRPGGTAGELFF
TRBJ1-4 . many TRBV7-8 TGTGCCAGCAGCTTGGGGGTTAGGGATGAAAAACTGTTTTTT CASSLGVRDEKLFF
TRBJ2-7 . many TRBV3-1 TGTGCCAGCAGCCAAGGCAGGCCTCTGGGCGAGCAGTACTTC CASSQGRPLGEQYF
TRBJ2-2 . many TRBV3-1 TGTGCCAGCAGCCCCTCGGGCAGGGGTAAGGCCGGGGAGCTGTTTTTT CASSPSGRGKAGELFF
TRBJ2-1 . . TRBV11-2 TGTGCCCGCAGCGATTCAGGGAGTCAGCAGTTCTTC CARSDSGSQQFF
TRBJ2-2 . many TRBV12-3/TRBV12-4 TGTGCCAGCAGCCCCATGTGGGGCGGGGAGCTGTTTTTT CASSPMWGGELFF
TRBJ1-6 . many TRBV7-9 TGTGCCAGCAGCGCCCACGACGGGTATGACTCACCCCTCCACTTT CASSAHDGYDSPLHF
TRBJ1-4 . many TRBV2 TGTGCCAGCAGTGAGGGGGCCAGGGCGGCAGAAAAACTGTTTTTT CASSEGARAAEKLFF
TRBJ1-1 TRBD1 . TRBV29-1 TGCAGCGGGTTTGGGACAGGGTCTTTGAACACTGAAGCTTTCTTT CSGFGTGSLNTEAFF
TRBJ2-1 TRBD2 once TRBV25-1 TGTGCCAGCAGCCGGACTAGCGTGGGGAATGAGCAGTTCTTC CASSRTSVGNEQFF
TRBJ2-5 TRBD2 few TRBV4-2 TGTGCCAGCAGCCCGTCTAAACGGGACTATCAAGAGACCCAGTACTTC CASSPSKRDYQETQYF
TRBJ1-1 TRBD1 many TRBV6-1 TGTGCCAGCAGCCAACAGGGGGCTTGGGCCACTGAAGCTTTCTTT CASSQQGAWATEAFF
TRBJ1-1 . . TRBV5-5 TGTGCCAGCAGCAGAATACAGGGAGCGGACACTGAAGCTTTCTTT CASSRIQGADTEAFF
TRBJ2-3 . few TRBV2 TGTGCCAGCAGTGATTCGAGGTCCAGTGGGGGCACAGATACGCAGTATTTT CASSDSRSSGGTDTQYF
TRBJ1-5 TRBD1 many TRBV10-3 TGTGCCATCAGTGACGGACAGGGCGGCAATCAGCCCCAGCATTTT CAISDGQGGNQPQHF
TRBJ2-2 . . TRBV5-1 TGCGCCAGCAGCCCGGTGGGTCAGGCGGCGAACACCGGGGAGCTGTTTTTT CASSPVGQAANTGELFF
TRBJ2-2 . . TRBV6-1 TGTGCCAGCAGTCTCTTTTCGTCCACCGGGGAGCTGTTTTTT CASSLFSSTGELFF
TRBJ1-1 TRBD1 many TRBV3-1 TGTGCCAGCAGCCGGGGGACAGGGGGCAGAAACACTGAAGCTTTCTTT CASSRGTGGRNTEAFF
TRBJ1-1 . many TRBV6-5 TGTGCCAGCAGTTACTCTTCGGCTCTGACCCTCACTGAAGCTTTCTTT CASSYSSALTLTEAFF
TRBJ2-1 TRBD2 many TRBV9 TGTGCCAGCAGCGAGAAGGGACTAGCGGGGGGGCAGTTCTTC CASSEKGLAGGQFF
TRBJ1-1 . many TRBV5-8 TGTGCCAGCAGCTTGACAGGGCAAAACACTGAAGCTTTCTTT CASSLTGQNTEAFF
TRBJ2-1 . few TRBV3-1 TGTGCCAGCAACTTCGGAGGGGGTCGCCACACGAATGAGCAGTTCTTC CASNFGGGRHTNEQFF
TRBJ1-2 TRBD1 few TRBV7-9 TGTGCCAGCAGCTCATCGCTGACAGGGAACTATGGCTACACCTTC CASSSSLTGNYGYTF
TRBJ1-1 . few TRBV7-9 TGTGCCAGCAGCTTCAACAGGGAGTCTGAAGCTTTCTTT CASSFNRESEAFF
TRBJ1-2 . . TRBV12-3/TRBV12-4 TGTGCCAGCAGTTTGAGGCAGGCCTATGGCTGCACCTTC CASSLRQAYGCTF